This T cell receptor beta chain was recovered during a study of shared clonotypes between healthy human individuals. Study-level background: The people who gave samples were two women and a few men aged 18 to 49. Study-level points and caveats: Naive subsets typically showed greater estimated richness than memory subsets.

Remarks on this clone: As yet, its antigen is unknown.

Generated by immunoSEQ multiplex PCR, the TCRdb table keeps only in-frame clones and is missing some. Here the sample spans millions of clones, about 92% being singletons. Every donor was a Caucasian adult from Nashville, Tennessee. The germline V and J ends were trimmed by 3 bases and 0 bases, with 5 bases remaining between them. The germline V gene encodes CDR1 GTSNPN and CDR2 SVGIG (reference sequence). The CDR3 totals 12 residues. This sequence originates from a man aged 18 to 30 in good health. The chain couples TRBV30 to TRBJ1-2; the D is unclear. The source material was naive CD4+ T cells sorted from blood. Regarding subset: CD45RA+ positively selected. Here the CDR3 reads CAWSQTNYGYTF. The CDR3 DNA is TGTGCCTGGAGCCAGACTAACTATGGCTACACCTTC.